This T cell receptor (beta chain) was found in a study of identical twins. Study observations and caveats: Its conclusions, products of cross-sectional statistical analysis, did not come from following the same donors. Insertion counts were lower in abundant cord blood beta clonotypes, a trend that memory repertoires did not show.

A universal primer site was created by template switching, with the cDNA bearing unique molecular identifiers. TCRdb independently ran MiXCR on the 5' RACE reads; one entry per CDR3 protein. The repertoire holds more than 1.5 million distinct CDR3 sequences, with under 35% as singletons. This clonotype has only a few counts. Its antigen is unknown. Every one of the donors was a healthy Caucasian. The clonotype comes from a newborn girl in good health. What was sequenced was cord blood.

The CDR3 loop reads CASSFDRLGTEAFF. CDR3 DNA sequence: TGTGCCAGCAGTTTTGACAGGCTGGGGACTGAAGCTTTCTTT. The J gene is TRBJ1-1, the V gene TRBV27; D is possibly TRBD1 (6 bases). This CDR3 is 14 amino acids long. The germline CDR1 and CDR2 sequences are MNHEY and SMNVEV (reference sequence). Trimming left V 3 bases short and J 5 bases short, with 13 bases between.